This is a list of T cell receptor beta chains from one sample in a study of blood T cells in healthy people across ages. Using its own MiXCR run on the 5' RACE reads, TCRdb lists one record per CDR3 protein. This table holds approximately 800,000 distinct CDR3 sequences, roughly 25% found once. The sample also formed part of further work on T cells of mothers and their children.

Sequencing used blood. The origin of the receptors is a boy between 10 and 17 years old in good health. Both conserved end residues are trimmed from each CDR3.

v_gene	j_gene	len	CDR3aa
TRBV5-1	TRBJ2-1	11	ANRAGEGTEQF
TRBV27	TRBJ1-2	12	ASSLQGAWGGYT
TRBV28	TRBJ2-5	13	ASSEALSDKETQY
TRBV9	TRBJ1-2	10	ASSAGAEGYT
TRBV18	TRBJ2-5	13	ASSPIAGSGETQY
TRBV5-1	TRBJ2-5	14	ASSFLGQGIQETQY
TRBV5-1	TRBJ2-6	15	ASSFGTGVAGANVLT
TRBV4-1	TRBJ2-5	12	ASSQSPLPETQY
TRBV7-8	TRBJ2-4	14	ASSLGAESAKNIQY
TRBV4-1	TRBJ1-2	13	ASSLDRGLYYGYT
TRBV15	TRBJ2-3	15	ATSRGEDKKGADTQY
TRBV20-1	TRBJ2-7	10	SASLGAREQY
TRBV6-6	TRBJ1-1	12	ASSYGGGLTEAF
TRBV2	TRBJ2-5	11	ASGRKVQETQY
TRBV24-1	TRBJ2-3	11	ATGLPSTDTQY
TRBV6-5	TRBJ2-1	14	ASSYVDSRSYNEQF
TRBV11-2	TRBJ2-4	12	ASSLAPKGDIQY
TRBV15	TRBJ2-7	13	ATSRRWGPSYEQY
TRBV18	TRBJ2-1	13	ASSPPMRDYNEQF
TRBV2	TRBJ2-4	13	ASSETGTGFNIRY
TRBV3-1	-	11	ASSQGGPYEQY
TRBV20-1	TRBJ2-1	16	SARDQGLRESSYNEQF
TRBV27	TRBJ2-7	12	ASSLSGTGSEQY